The next 29 T cell receptor beta chains were all read from a single sample in a study of monozygotic twins with inflammatory bowel disease. TCRdb reanalyzed the 5' RACE reads and collapses them to one entry per CDR3 protein, without DNA. Here the sample table reports approximately 400,000 distinct CDR3 sequences. The sequenced sample was blood. These receptors came from a human donor with ulcerative colitis or Crohn's disease, or a healthy co-twin of an affected twin (not recorded which).

The chain joins TRBV11-1 to TRBJ2-7; the TCRdb call, TRBD1, lacks DNA for checking. The V gene's germline CDR1 is SGHAT and CDR2 FQDESV (reference sequence). The CDR3 is 18 amino acids. The CDR3 protein is CASSLEGQQLSSRYEQYF.

V usage is TRBV11-2 and J usage is TRBJ2-6; absent DNA, TCRdb's TRBD1 call cannot be checked. Looked up from germline, CDR1 is SGHAT and CDR2 is FQNNGV. This CDR3 is built from 14 residues. The CDR3 is CASSRGTDLHVLTF.

The CDR3 here is CASSYSKGYEQYF. The chain employs TRBV6-2 or TRBV6-3 and TRBJ2-7. This CDR3 region has 13 residues. The germline gives CDR1 MNHEY, CDR2 SVGEGT.

This rearrangement joins TRBV5-1 to TRBJ1-1; TCRdb proposes TRBD1, but this gene call is untestable without DNA. Germline loops: CDR1 SGHRS, CDR2 YFSETQ. This CDR3 has 15 residues. The CDR3 reads CASSEAGGPRMTAFF.

V is TRBV10-3 and J is TRBJ2-7; TCRdb's assignment of TRBD1 cannot be checked, as there is no DNA. The CDR3 spans 14 residues. The germline V gene has CDR1 ENHRY and CDR2 SYGVKD. The CDR3 sequence: CAIRPGQGGLEQYF.

The chain combines TRBV28 with TRBJ2-7; without DNA, the TCRdb call of TRBD1 cannot be checked. The length of the CDR3 is 16 residues. Looked up from germline, CDR1 is MDHEN and CDR2 is SYDVKM. CDR3 residues: CASSFSRTGGAGEQYF.

This rearrangement joins TRBV5-1 to TRBJ2-2. Germline CDR1 reads SGHRS; CDR2 reads YFSETQ. This CDR3 is 16 amino acids long. The CDR3 loop reads CASSGLGPGMAGELFF.

The J gene is TRBJ1-6, the V gene TRBV5-1; the D call of TRBD1 rests on TCRdb alone, since no DNA is present to check it. This CDR3 comprises 19 residues. Germline V lookup: CDR1 SGHRS, CDR2 YFSETQ. CDR3: CASSLEAGEWSSYNSPLHF.

The rearrangement joins TRBV20-1 to TRBJ1-1. The CDR3 consists of 15 residues. In germline, CDR1 is DFQATT, CDR2 SNEGSKA (reference sequence). CDR3 in amino acids: CSARDFGTANTEAFF.

V gene TRBV29-1 combines with J gene TRBJ2-7; TCRdb selects TRBD2, and the lack of DNA leaves this call unchecked. This CDR3 has 14 amino acids. Germline assignment: CDR1 SQVTM and CDR2 ANQGSEA. This CDR3 reads CSVWTSGNSYEQYF.

This chain joins TRBV19 and TRBJ2-4; TCRdb's D call, TRBD2, is unchecked because there is no DNA. Germline-derived CDR1 and CDR2 are LNHDA and SQIVND (reference sequence). The CDR3 totals 16 residues. CDR3: CASSASGTTRGNIQYF.

The chain combines TRBV3-1 with TRBJ2-1; TCRdb calls TRBD1, which cannot be checked without DNA. The CDR3 runs to 15 residues. The germline V gene has CDR1 LGHDT and CDR2 YNNKEL (reference sequence). The CDR3 is CASTQAGQGFNEQFF.

The gene calls are TRBV30 and TRBJ2-7; TCRdb's D call, TRBD1, is unchecked because there is no DNA. The CDR3 is 13 amino acids. Germline CDR1 is GTSNPN and CDR2 is SVGIG (reference sequence). CDR3: CAWSLGQIYEQYF.

J is TRBJ2-4 and V is TRBV2; the D gene TCRdb calls, TRBD1, cannot be checked with no DNA. The CDR3 runs 13 residues. Looked up from germline, CDR1 is SNHLY and CDR2 is FYNNEI. CDR3 protein: CASSVQGDNIQYF.

The V call is TRBV4-1, the J call TRBJ2-1; absent DNA, TCRdb's TRBD2 call cannot be checked. This CDR3 comprises 17 residues. Per the germline V gene, CDR1 is MGHRA and CDR2 is YSYEKL. CDR3 amino acids: CASSQAISGSPYNEQFF.

This rearrangement joins TRBV6-5 to TRBJ2-3; TCRdb's D gene call, TRBD2, goes unchecked for lack of DNA. CDR3 length: 15 residues. The germline gives CDR1 MNHEY, CDR2 SVGAGI. The CDR3 reads CASSSGTSLKDTQYF.

This chain uses TRBV18 with TRBJ1-2; the D gene TCRdb calls, TRBD1, cannot be checked with no DNA. The germline V gene has CDR1 KGHSH and CDR2 LQKENI. There are 15 residues in the CDR3. The chain's CDR3 is CASSLTPGDGYGYTF.

This sequence joins TRBV6-1 and TRBJ2-6. The length of the CDR3 is 13 residues. Germline V gene sequence: CDR1 MNHNS, CDR2 SASEGT. The CDR3 protein is CASTDSGANVLTF.

This chain links TRBV29-1 with TRBJ2-7; as DNA is missing, the TRBD2 call by TCRdb cannot be tested. CDR3 length: 14 amino acids. Germline values: CDR1 SQVTM, CDR2 ANQGSEA. Here the CDR3 reads CSVGHTWTRWEQYF.

The chain links TRBV29-1 to TRBJ2-3; TCRdb outputs TRBD1, but without DNA this stays unchecked. This CDR3 has 12 residues. Germline CDR1 SQVTM, CDR2 ANQGSEA. Here the CDR3 reads CSAGLVTDTQYF.

This chain connects TRBV5-6 to TRBJ1-3. CDR1 is SGHDT, CDR2 YYEEEE, per germline. The CDR3 runs 13 residues. CDR3 sequence reads: CASRQGAGNTIYF. The whole variable domain, remainder taken from reference TRBV5-6 and TRBJ1-3, is DAGVTQSPTHLIKTRGQQVTLRCSPKSGHDTVSWYQQALGQGPQFIFQYYEEEERQRGNFPDRFSGHQFPNYSSELNVNALLLGDSALYLCASRQGAGNTIYFGEGSWLTVV.

The chain uses TRBV24-1 and TRBJ2-1. CDR1 and CDR2 from the germline V gene are KGHDR and SFDVKD. CDR3 length: 18 residues. The CDR3 region is CATSDPSGGGRADNEQFF.

The gene calls are TRBV11-2 and TRBJ2-1; the D call of TRBD2 rests on TCRdb alone, since no DNA is present to check it. The CDR3 contains 18 residues. Germline CDR1 reads SGHAT; CDR2 reads FQNNGV. The CDR3 sequence: CASSSTPGGPSSYNEQFF.

This sequence joins TRBV29-1 and TRBJ2-5. The germline CDR1 and CDR2 sequences are SQVTM and ANQGSEA. This CDR3 region has 12 residues. CDR3 protein: CSVGVKQETQYF.

V and J are TRBV20-1 and TRBJ1-6; TCRdb lists TRBD1, though no DNA is available to test this call. CDR3 length equals 14 residues. CDR1 is DFQATT, CDR2 SNEGSKA, per germline (reference sequence). The CDR3 region is CSARDIDRGPGSHF.

The genes are TRBV2 and TRBJ2-5; TCRdb reports TRBD1, a call that lacks DNA to check it against. Per the germline V gene, CDR1 is SNHLY and CDR2 is FYNNEI. CDR3 size: 13 residues. This CDR3 reads CASSRDYQETQYF.

The chain uses TRBV5-1 and TRBJ2-7. CDR1 is SGHRS, CDR2 YFSETQ, per germline. The CDR3 is 13 residues long. CDR3 residues: CASSLGPYYEQYF.

J is TRBJ2-2 and V is TRBV7-2; as DNA is missing, the TRBD1 call by TCRdb cannot be tested. The V gene's germline CDR1 is SGHTA and CDR2 FQGNSA. The CDR3 runs to 17 residues. CDR3 sequence: CASSLRKKLTDTGELFF.

The rearrangement links TRBV29-1 to TRBJ2-4; without DNA, the TCRdb call of TRBD1 cannot be checked. Germline CDR1 reads SQVTM; CDR2 reads ANQGSEA. The CDR3 loop spans 12 amino acids. The CDR3 sequence: CSVGGQGEIQYF.